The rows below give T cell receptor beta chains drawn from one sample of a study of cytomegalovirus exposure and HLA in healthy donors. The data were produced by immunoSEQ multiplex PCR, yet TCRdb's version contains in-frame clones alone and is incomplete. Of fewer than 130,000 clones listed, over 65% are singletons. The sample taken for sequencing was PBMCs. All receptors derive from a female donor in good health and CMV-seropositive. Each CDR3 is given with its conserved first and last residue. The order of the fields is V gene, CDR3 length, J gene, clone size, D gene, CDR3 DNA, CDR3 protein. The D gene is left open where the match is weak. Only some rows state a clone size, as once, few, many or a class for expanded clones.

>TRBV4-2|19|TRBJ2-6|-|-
TGTGCCAGCAGCCAAGAGGACGGGATATTATACTCTGGGGCCAACGTCCTGACTTTC
CASSQEDGILYSGANVLTF
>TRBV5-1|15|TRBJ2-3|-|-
TGCGCCAGCAGCTTGGCGTCGGCGGGCGCAGATACGCAGTATTTT
CASSLASAGADTQYF
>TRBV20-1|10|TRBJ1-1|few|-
TGCAGTGCTCAGGGAAATGAAGCTTTCTTT
CSAQGNEAFF
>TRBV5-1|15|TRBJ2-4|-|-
TGCGCCAGCAGCTTGTCGGGCGGGGACGGAAACATTCAGTACTTC
CASSLSGGDGNIQYF
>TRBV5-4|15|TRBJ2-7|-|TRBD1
TGTGCCAGCCAAAAGGGACAGGGGAGTAACTACGAGCAGTACTTC
CASQKGQGSNYEQYF
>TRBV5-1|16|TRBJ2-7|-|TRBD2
TGCGCCAGCAGCCCAAGGACTAGCGGGAGTGCGTACGAGCAGTACTTC
CASSPRTSGSAYEQYF
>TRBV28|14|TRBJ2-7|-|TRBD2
TGTGCCAGCAGTCACGGACTAGCGGCCTACGAGCAGTACTTC
CASSHGLAAYEQYF
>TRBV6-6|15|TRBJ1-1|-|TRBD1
TGTGCCAGCAGTTACGGGGACAGGGCGGGGGCTGAAGCTTTCTTT
CASSYGDRAGAEAFF
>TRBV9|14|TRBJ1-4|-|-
TGTGCCAGCAGCGTAGAAATTGGAGGGCCGAGACTGTTTTTT
CASSVEIGGPRLFF
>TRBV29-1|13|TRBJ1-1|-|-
TGCAGCATCTCAGGGAATATGAACACTGAAGCTTTCTTT
CSISGNMNTEAFF
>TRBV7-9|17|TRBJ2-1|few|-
TGTGCCAGCAGCCCAGCCCACACTAGCTTAGGGTACAATGAGCAGTTCTTC
CASSPAHTSLGYNEQFF
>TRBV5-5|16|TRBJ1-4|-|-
TGTGCCAGCAGACCCCATTCAGGGTATTTGCAGGAAAAACTGTTTTTT
CASRPHSGYLQEKLFF
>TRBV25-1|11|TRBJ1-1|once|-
TGTGCCAGCAGGGGCGCGATTGAAGCTTTCTTT
CASRGAIEAFF
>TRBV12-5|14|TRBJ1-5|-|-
TGTGCTAGTGGTTCATCTCGCTTTCGGCAGCCCCAGCATTTT
CASGSSRFRQPQHF